Listed below are T cell receptor beta chains from one sample, sequenced in a study of blood T cell repertoires in COVID-19. Libraries were prepared by immunoSEQ multiplex PCR; TCRdb keeps only in-frame clonotypes and omits some of them. The sample gives tens of thousands of clones, approximately 82% of which show up once; roughly 13% is in the top ten. The specimen sequenced was peripheral blood. Receptor source: a human donor in a cohort sampled during active COVID-19. Both conserved end residues are part of each CDR3. D genes are given only for firm matches. For some rows the clone size is stated as once, few or many, or as a class when expanded; others skip it.

D	size	V	J	DNA	CDR3
.	.	TRBV5-1	TRBJ1-2	TGCGCCAGCAGCGCAGGGGATTCAAACTATGGCTACACCTTC	CASSAGDSNYGYTF
TRBD1	.	TRBV10-3	TRBJ1-3	TGTGCCACCGGACAGGGTGGAAACACCATATATTTT	CATGQGGNTIYF
.	.	TRBV11-3	TRBJ2-3	TGTGCCAGCAGCTTAGAGGGAGGAACATACGGCACAGATACGCAGTATTTT	CASSLEGGTYGTDTQYF
TRBD1	.	TRBV18	TRBJ2-1	TGTGCCAGCTCACCCGGGACAGGCCGGCGTAGTGAGCAGTTCTTC	CASSPGTGRRSEQFF
.	.	TRBV27	TRBJ1-1	TGTGCCAGCCGTCTAGGACAGATCAACACTGAAGCTTTCTTT	CASRLGQINTEAFF
.	.	TRBV29-1	TRBJ1-5	TGCAGCGTTGGTGGGACAAATAGCAATCAGCCCCAGCATTTT	CSVGGTNSNQPQHF
TRBD1	once	TRBV6-5	TRBJ2-1	TGTGCCAGCAGTCATAAACAGGGGGTAGTGCAGTTCTTC	CASSHKQGVVQFF
.	.	TRBV6-5	TRBJ1-1	TGTGCCAGCAAGGCACAGGGACGAACTGAAGCTTTCTTT	CASKAQGRTEAFF
.	.	TRBV5-1	TRBJ1-1	TGCGCCAGCAGCTTGGGGGAGGGAGAAGCTTTCTTT	CASSLGEGEAFF
.	.	TRBV19	TRBJ1-3	TGTGCCAGTAGTATAGTTCTCTCTACTGGAAACACCATATATTTT	CASSIVLSTGNTIYF
TRBD2	.	TRBV19	TRBJ2-1	TGTGCCAGTAGTCGAACTAGCGGGAGGTCCTACAATGAGCAGTTCTTC	CASSRTSGRSYNEQFF
TRBD1	.	TRBV6-5	TRBJ1-2	TGTGCCAGCAGTCGGGACAGGTTGTCCGCCACCTTC	CASSRDRLSATF
TRBD2	.	TRBV13	TRBJ2-1	TGTGCCAGCAGCTTAGGGACTAGCGGCTCCTACAATGAGCAGTTCTTC	CASSLGTSGSYNEQFF
.	.	TRBV5-1	TRBJ1-1	TGCGCCAGCAGCTTGTCCGGGGGAATCACTGAAGCTTTCTTT	CASSLSGGITEAFF
.	once	TRBV18	TRBJ2-1	TGTGCCAGCTCACCACGTAGTGCAGATACGGGGGATCGGTTCTTC	CASSPRSADTGDRFF
.	.	TRBV19	TRBJ2-2	TGTGCCAGTAGTATCCCGGGAGGGGAGCTGTTTTTT	CASSIPGGELFF
.	.	TRBV28	TRBJ1-1	TGTGCCAGCAGAGGGGAGAACACTGAAGCTTTCTTT	CASRGENTEAFF
.	.	TRBV5-1	TRBJ2-5	TGCGCCAGCAGCTTGGCCGTCCCAGAGACCCAGTACTTC	CASSLAVPETQYF
TRBD1	.	TRBV5-1	TRBJ2-7	TGCGCCAGCAGCGCCGGGACAGCCTACGAGCAGTACTTC	CASSAGTAYEQYF
.	.	TRBV11-2	TRBJ2-7	TGTGCCAGCAGCTTAGCGGGGTTTGAGCAGTACTTC	CASSLAGFEQYF
.	.	TRBV2	TRBJ1-6	TGTGCCACCTCCCCGGGTAACTATAATTCACCCCTCCACTTT	CATSPGNYNSPLHF
.	.	TRBV6-2/TRBV6-3	TRBJ2-2	TGTGCCAGCAGTTACTCCCCCCGGTCGGGGTCCGTTTTT	CASSYSPRSGSVF
.	once	TRBV15	TRBJ2-2	TGTGCCACCAGCAACCCTAGAAGAGAAACCGGGGAGCTGTTTTTT	CATSNPRRETGELFF
TRBD2	.	TRBV4-2	TRBJ2-7	TGTGCCAGCAGCCGCGACCTACCCGGGACTAGCGGGGGGCGATCCTACGAGCAGTACTTC	CASSRDLPGTSGGRSYEQYF
TRBD2	.	TRBV7-6	TRBJ2-7	TGTGCCAGCAGCGGGGAGGGCGGGAGAACGAGCGAGCAGTACTTC	CASSGEGGRTSEQYF
.	.	TRBV7-9	TRBJ1-4	TGTGCCAGCAGCTTAAAATCGAAGGGGGAAAAACTGTTTTTT	CASSLKSKGEKLFF
TRBD2	.	TRBV6-1	TRBJ2-6	TGTGCCAGCAGTGAGTTACTAGCGGACTCTGGGGCCAACGTCCTGACTTTC	CASSELLADSGANVLTF
.	.	TRBV3-1/TRBV3-2	TRBJ2-7	TGTGCCAGCAGCCAAGATTACCCGGACAGCAGATCCTCCTACGAGCAGTACTTC	CASSQDYPDSRSSYEQYF
TRBD2	once	TRBV7-2	TRBJ2-3	TGTGCCAGCAGCCAAACTAGCGGGGGGGACACGCAGTATTTT	CASSQTSGGDTQYF
.	.	TRBV7-8	TRBJ2-1	TGTGCCAGCAGCTTAGCAAGGGGCAGTACCCAGTTCTTC	CASSLARGSTQFF
.	.	TRBV6-2/TRBV6-3	TRBJ2-6	TGTGCCAGCAGTTGGGGGGGCGCCAGCTCTGGGGCCAACGTCCTGACTTTC	CASSWGGASSGANVLTF
.	.	TRBV9	TRBJ2-1	TGTGCCAGCAGCGTAGCAGTCCAAAACAATGAGCAGTTCTTC	CASSVAVQNNEQFF